This record concerns one T cell receptor (beta chain) sequence. Its cognate antigen is unknown. V lost 3 bases, J lost 4 bases, and 13 bases lay in between. The CDR3 is 15 residues long. Germline CDR1 reads SGHAT; CDR2 reads FQNNGV. The data derive from a study of T cell responses to AZD1222 COVID-19 vaccine. General study results and limits: Most donors were white British, females outnumbered males, and clonal diversity was possibly underestimated.

Libraries were prepared by immunoSEQ multiplex PCR; TCRdb keeps only in-frame clonotypes and omits some of them. The sample shows about 120,000 clones, roughly 89% of them seen only once. The TCR sequence derives from an adult in good health. The material sequenced was peripheral blood, taken on day 0 of MenACWY control vaccination. The chain links TRBV11-2 to TRBJ2-1; tentatively, D is TRBD1 (5 bases). Here the CDR3 DNA reads TGTGCCAGCAGCTTTAACTTGGGGCCTTACAATGAGCAGTTCTTC. Its translation is CASSFNLGPYNEQFF.